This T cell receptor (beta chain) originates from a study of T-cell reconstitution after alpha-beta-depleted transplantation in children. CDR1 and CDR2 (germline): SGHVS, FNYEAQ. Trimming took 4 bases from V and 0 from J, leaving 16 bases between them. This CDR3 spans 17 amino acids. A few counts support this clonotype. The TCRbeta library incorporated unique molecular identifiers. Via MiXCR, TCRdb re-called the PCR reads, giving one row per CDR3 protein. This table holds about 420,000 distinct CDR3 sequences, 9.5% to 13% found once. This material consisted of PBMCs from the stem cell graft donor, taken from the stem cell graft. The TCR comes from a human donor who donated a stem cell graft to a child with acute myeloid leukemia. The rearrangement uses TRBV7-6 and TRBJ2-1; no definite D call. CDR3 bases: TGTGCCAGCAGCTCGACGACACCTGTATCCTCCTACAATGAGCAGTTCTTC. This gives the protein CASSSTTPVSSYNEQFF.